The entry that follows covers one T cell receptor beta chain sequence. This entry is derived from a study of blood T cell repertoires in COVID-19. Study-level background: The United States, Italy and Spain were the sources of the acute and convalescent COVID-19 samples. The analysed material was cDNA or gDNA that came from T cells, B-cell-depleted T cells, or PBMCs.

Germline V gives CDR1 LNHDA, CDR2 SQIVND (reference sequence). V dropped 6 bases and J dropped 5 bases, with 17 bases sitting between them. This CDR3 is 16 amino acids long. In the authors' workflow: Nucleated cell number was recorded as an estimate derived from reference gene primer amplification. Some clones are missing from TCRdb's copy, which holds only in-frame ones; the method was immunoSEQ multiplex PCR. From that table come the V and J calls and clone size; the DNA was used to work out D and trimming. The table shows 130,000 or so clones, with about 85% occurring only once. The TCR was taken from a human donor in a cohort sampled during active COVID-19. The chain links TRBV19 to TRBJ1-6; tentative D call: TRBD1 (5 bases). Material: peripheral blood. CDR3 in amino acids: CASRTFGGSHNSPLHF. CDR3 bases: TGTGCCAGTAGGACCTTCGGGGGAAGCCATAATTCACCCCTCCACTTT.